Described below is a single T cell receptor (beta chain) sequence and its context. The antigen remains undetermined. The sample comes from a study of PD-1 blockade in mismatch repair-deficient tumors. Measured with immunoSEQ multiplex PCR; TCRdb has only the in-frame clones, and not every one. The data contain 100,000 or so clones, 65% to 85% of them singletons. General study results and limits: Tumor-resident clones, often undetectable pretreatment in blood, expanded then contracted after pembrolizumab.

Mismatch repair deficiency was confirmed in all patients, by PCR or immunohistochemistry. With 4 bases clipped from V and 7 bases from J, the junction kept 13 bases outside the gene matches. The CDR3 totals 17 residues. Germline CDR1 and CDR2: SGDLS and YYNGEE. Sequences were derived from peripheral blood, sampled roughly 35 weeks after starting pembrolizumab. This clonotype originated in an adult with mismatch repair-deficient cancer. The chain recombines TRBV9 with TRBJ2-1; 11 positions agree with TRBD1. The CDR3 DNA follows: TGTGCCAGCAGCCCATCATCCGGGACAGGGGGTTATAATGAGCAGTTCTTC. Translating it yields CASSPSSGTGGYNEQFF.